The 10 T cell receptor beta chains below were found in one sample sequenced in a study of CD8 T cells in ankylosing spondylitis. MiXCR, run by TCRdb on the 5' RACE reads, gives a single entry per CDR3 protein. Of 150,000 to 200,000 distinct CDR3 sequences in the sample, roughly 34% are singletons; the top ten hold 4.5% to 6%. Sequencing input: synovial fluid, either unsorted or a sorted T cell fraction (not recorded which). These receptors originate from a male donor with ankylosing spondylitis.

In this sample, this clonotype turned up many times. The chain joins TRBV12-3 or TRBV12-4 to TRBJ1-5, with 8 bases that match TRBD1. Trimming at V came to 7 bases and at J to 6 bases, leaving 11 bases not matched to a gene. This CDR3 has 15 residues. CDR3 DNA: TGTGCCAGCACCCCGGACAGGGCGGTGGGTCAGCCCCAGCATTTT. Its protein product is CASTPDRAVGQPQHF.

In this sample, this clonotype turned up once. This chain links TRBV11-3 with TRBJ2-1; D possibly corresponds to TRBD2 (6 bases). The CDR3 is 12 amino acids. Trimming left V 3 bases short and J 10 bases short, with 10 bases between. Germline V CDR1 and CDR2: SGHNT, YENEEA. The CDR3 reads CASSLKDYEQFF. CDR3 nucleotide sequence: TGTGCCAGCAGCTTGAAGGACTACGAGCAGTTCTTC.

This clonotype has ten or more counts. The CDR3 reads CASSLGPVGDGYTF. CDR3 in DNA: TGTGCCAGCAGCTTAGGTCCAGTTGGGGATGGCTACACCTTC. This rearrangement joins TRBV7-2 to TRBJ1-2, with D uncertain. This CDR3 region has 14 residues. Trimming pared 1 base from V and 6 bases from J, leaving 12 bases between. The germline gives CDR1 SGHTA, CDR2 FQGNSA.

The chain recombines TRBV6-5 with TRBJ1-4, with a tentative D call TRBD1 (6 bases). The CDR3 contains 15 residues. Looked up from germline, CDR1 is MNHEY and CDR2 is SVGAGI. Trimming took 0 bases from V and 11 from J, leaving 16 bases between them. In DNA, the CDR3 is TGTGCCAGCAGTTACTCGGCGCAGGGGAGCGGCAAACTGTTTTTT. Protein product: CASSYSAQGSGKLFF.

Only a few counts were recorded for this clonotype. This sequence joins TRBV5-1 and TRBJ2-1, with TRBD2 matching over 8 bases. In germline, CDR1 is SGHRS, CDR2 YFSETQ. The junction had 2 bases not matched to a gene; V was cut back by 0 bases and J by 0 bases. The CDR3 contains 16 residues. The DNA of the CDR3 is TGCGCCAGCAGCTTGGGGGGGACTAGCTCCTACAATGAGCAGTTCTTC. Its translation is CASSLGGTSSYNEQFF. Combining the CDR3 with reference TRBV5-1 and TRBJ2-1 gives the whole variable domain KAGVTQTPRYLIKTRGQQVTLSCSPISGHRSVSWYQQTPGQGLQFLFEYFSETQRNKGNFPGRFSGRQFSNSRSEMNVSTLELGDSALYLCASSLGGTSSYNEQFFGPGTRLTVL.

The V and J genes are TRBV5-6 and TRBJ2-7; no clear D. The CDR3 is 11 residues long. Germline CDR1 SGHDT, CDR2 YYEEEE. The V end lost 4 bases, the J end lost 9 bases, and 11 bases lay between the germline ends. This CDR3 reads CASSAGVGQYF. DNA for the CDR3: TGTGCCAGCAGCGCTGGCGTGGGGCAGTACTTC.

This clonotype was detected ten times or more. In DNA, the CDR3 is TGTGCCAGCAGCGCGACCCGGGGGAGCCACGACAATGAGCAGTTCTTC. Protein: CASSATRGSHDNEQFF. J is TRBJ2-1 and V is TRBV9; D may be TRBD2 (6 bases). Trimming stripped 3 bases from V and 5 bases from J, with 18 bases between. CDR1 and CDR2 from the germline V gene are SGDLS and YYNGEE. This CDR3 comprises 16 residues.

The J gene is TRBJ2-1, the V gene TRBV13; perhaps TRBD2 as D (7 bases). V was pared by 2 bases and J by 10 bases, with 18 bases between. Looked up from germline, CDR1 is PRHDT and CDR2 is FYEKMQ (reference sequence). There are 15 residues in the CDR3. The CDR3 loop reads CASSLPWGGLEEQFF. The CDR3 nucleotides read TGTGCCAGCAGCTTACCCTGGGGGGGCCTCGAGGAGCAGTTCTTC.

The chain joins TRBV20-1 to TRBJ2-7, with a tentative D call TRBD1 (6 bases). Deletions cut 2 bases from V and 5 bases from J, with 7 bases between. Germline-derived CDR1 and CDR2 are DFQATT and SNEGSKA (reference sequence). The CDR3 has 11 residues. The CDR3 nucleotides read TGCAGTGCTAGAAACAGGGACGAGCAGTACTTC. Translated, it gives CSARNRDEQYF.

V and J are TRBV11-3 and TRBJ2-3; D gene ambiguous. This CDR3 is built from 15 residues. V lost 5 bases, J lost 0 bases, and 12 bases lay in between. Germline values: CDR1 SGHNT, CDR2 YENEEA. The CDR3 DNA sequence: TGTGCCAGCAGCCCCTCAAGAACTAGCACAGATACGCAGTATTTT. Its translation is CASSPSRTSTDTQYF.